Listed below are T cell receptor beta chains from one sample, sequenced in a study of blood T cell repertoires in COVID-19. The method was immunoSEQ multiplex PCR; TCRdb's version includes in-frame clones alone and lacks a portion of them. The data contain about 300,000 clones, about 89% of them seen just once; the ten biggest clones take up approximately 5.5%. Sequences were obtained from PBMCs or T cells enriched from blood (not recorded which). Receptors originate from a man between 60 and 75 years old who had recovered from COVID-19. The CDR3 runs from the conserved cysteine through the conserved F or W. The D gene is left open where the match is weak. Clone size is stated in some rows and not others, as once, few, many or a class when expanded.

.	TRBV7-2	.	TRBJ2-7	CASRRETGLAGEQYF	TGTGCCAGCAGAAGGGAGACAGGGTTAGCGGGGGAGCAGTACTTC
medium-sized	TRBV25-1	TRBD2	TRBJ2-1	CASSEAGDRSEQFF	TGTGCCAGCAGTGAGGCGGGAGATCGTAGTGAGCAGTTCTTC
once	TRBV7-3	.	TRBJ2-7	CASSPGEGREQYF	TGTGCCAGCAGCCCCGGCGAGGGTAGGGAGCAGTACTTC
.	TRBV15	TRBD1	TRBJ2-1	CATSRDRSYNEQFF	TGTGCCACCAGCAGGGACAGGTCATACAATGAGCAGTTCTTC
once	TRBV9	TRBD2	TRBJ2-3	CASSAGGGPDTQYF	TGTGCCAGCAGCGCGGGGGGGGGCCCCGATACGCAGTATTTT
once	TRBV19	.	TRBJ2-5	CASSNTIQETQYF	TGTGCCAGTAGTAACACTATCCAAGAGACCCAGTACTTC
.	TRBV11-2	TRBD2	TRBJ2-2	CASSLVSGAGGVTGELFF	TGTGCCAGCAGCTTAGTCTCCGGAGCGGGAGGTGTCACCGGGGAGCTGTTTTTT
.	TRBV6-7	TRBD1	TRBJ1-2	CASSYSTEQGLVYGYTF	TGTGCCAGCAGTTACTCCACCGAACAGGGGCTCGTCTATGGCTACACCTTC
.	TRBV30	.	TRBJ1-5	CAWSADRSSTASNQPQHF	TGTGCCTGGAGTGCTGACAGGTCGTCTACAGCTAGCAATCAGCCCCAGCATTTT
.	TRBV3-1/TRBV3-2	TRBD2	TRBJ2-7	CASSPSGGRYEQYF	TGTGCCAGCAGCCCCTCGGGGGGGCGCTACGAGCAGTACTTC
.	TRBV3-1/TRBV3-2	TRBD1	TRBJ2-7	CASSLGTGGYEQYF	TGTGCCAGCAGCCTCGGGACAGGGGGCTACGAGCAGTACTTC
.	TRBV5-1	TRBD2	TRBJ2-7	CASSFRTSGRDYEQYF	TGCGCCAGCAGCTTTCGGACTAGCGGGAGAGACTACGAGCAGTACTTC
.	TRBV5-4	.	TRBJ1-2	CASSLDGLGYGYTF	TGTGCCAGCAGCTTGGATGGGCTCGGCTATGGCTACACCTTC
.	TRBV28	.	TRBJ1-1	CASTLTTNTEAFF	TGTGCCAGCACCCTGACAACGAACACTGAAGCTTTCTTT
.	TRBV24-1	TRBD2	TRBJ2-1	CATRRTSGNEQFF	TGTGCCACCAGGAGGACTAGCGGTAATGAGCAGTTCTTC
.	TRBV11-2	TRBD1	TRBJ2-4	CASSLDGFRGLANIQYF	TGTGCCAGCAGCTTAGATGGTTTCAGGGGGCTGGCAAACATTCAGTACTTC
.	TRBV4-3	TRBD1	TRBJ2-5	CASSQGTGQETQYF	TGCGCCAGCAGCCAAGGGACAGGGCAAGAGACCCAGTACTTC
.	TRBV2	TRBD2	TRBJ2-5	CASTRTSGKIETQYF	TGTGCCAGCACCAGGACTAGCGGGAAGATAGAGACCCAGTACTTC
.	TRBV6-1	.	TRBJ1-5	CASSEARGFGQPQHF	TGTGCCAGCAGTGAAGCGCGGGGATTCGGTCAGCCCCAGCATTTT
.	TRBV7-3	.	TRBJ2-1	CASSPGGRLSNEQFF	TGTGCCAGCAGTCCGGGGGGCCGGTTAAGCAATGAGCAGTTCTTC
.	TRBV18	.	TRBJ2-3	CASSSIRGGTDTQYF	TGTGCCAGCTCATCTATCAGGGGGGGCACAGATACGCAGTATTTT
.	TRBV28	.	TRBJ1-5	CAILTGGSLNQPQHF	TGTGCCATCTTGACGGGAGGGTCCCTCAATCAGCCCCAGCATTTT
.	TRBV7-2	.	TRBJ2-1	CASSLGWAIQEQFF	TGTGCCAGCAGCTTAGGGTGGGCGATTCAGGAGCAGTTCTTC
.	TRBV6-5	.	TRBJ1-2	CASSYSPRATAGYTF	TGTGCCAGCAGTTACTCTCCCAGGGCGACGGCTGGCTACACCTTC
.	TRBV2	.	TRBJ2-1	CASRDIRNNEQFF	TGTGCCAGCCGGGACATACGAAACAATGAGCAGTTCTTC
.	TRBV28	.	TRBJ1-1	CASSLQTTGSGEAFF	TGTGCCAGCAGTTTACAAACAACAGGGTCTGGTGAAGCTTTCTTT
.	TRBV10-1	.	TRBJ2-7	CASTLLYEQYF	TGCGCCAGCACCCTGTTGTACGAGCAGTACTTC
.	TRBV27	.	TRBJ2-5	CASSPTSGEETQYF	TGTGCCAGCAGTCCTACTTCGGGGGAAGAGACCCAGTACTTC
.	TRBV4-1	TRBD2	TRBJ2-1	CASSPGLAGGERWFF	TGCGCCAGCAGCCCCGGATTAGCGGGAGGGGAGAGGTGGTTCTTC
.	TRBV6-5	.	TRBJ1-3	CASSFDRNSGNTIYF	TGTGCCAGCAGTTTTGACAGGAACTCTGGAAACACCATATATTTT
.	TRBV3-1/TRBV3-2	.	TRBJ1-5	CASSQGRGSNQPQHF	TGTGCCAGCAGCCAAGGTAGGGGGTCCAATCAGCCCCAGCATTTT
once	TRBV3-1/TRBV3-2	TRBD2	TRBJ2-7	CASSQMGGRISYEQYF	TGTGCCAGCAGCCAAATGGGCGGGAGAATCTCCTACGAGCAGTACTTC
.	TRBV7-2	.	TRBJ2-7	CASSLAGQSGEQYF	TGTGCCAGCAGCTTAGCGGGTCAGAGCGGAGAGCAGTACTTC
.	TRBV25-1	.	TRBJ1-3	CASSDRSSGNTIYF	TGTGCCAGCAGTGATCGGAGCTCTGGAAACACCATATATTTT
.	TRBV2	.	TRBJ2-7	CASRVVGSQETVEQYF	TGTGCCAGCAGAGTTGTCGGATCCCAGGAAACTGTCGAGCAGTACTTC
.	TRBV5-1	.	TRBJ1-1	CASSLGARWNTEAFF	TGCGCCAGCAGCTTGGGCGCACGCTGGAACACTGAAGCTTTCTTT
.	TRBV11-2	.	TRBJ1-1	CASSPRQRNTEAFF	TGTGCCAGCAGCCCCCGACAGAGGAACACTGAAGCTTTCTTT
.	TRBV3-1/TRBV3-2	TRBD1	TRBJ1-1	CASSQEDRFVSEAFF	TGTGCCAGCAGCCAAGAGGACAGGTTTGTCTCTGAAGCTTTCTTT
.	TRBV12-3/TRBV12-4	.	TRBJ2-5	CASSARVQETQYF	TGTGCCAGCAGTGCACGGGTCCAAGAGACCCAGTACTTC
.	TRBV28	TRBD1	TRBJ1-1	CASSGGTVWTEAFF	TGTGCCAGCAGTGGCGGGACAGTCTGGACTGAAGCTTTCTTT
.	TRBV5-1	TRBD2	TRBJ2-1	CASSPGTSGSNEQFF	TGCGCCAGCAGCCCTGGGACTAGCGGGAGTAATGAGCAGTTCTTC
.	TRBV28	.	TRBJ1-1	CASSLSREAFF	TGTGCCAGCAGTTTATCGCGGGAAGCTTTCTTT
once	TRBV18	TRBD1	TRBJ2-5	CASSQSGQGARETQYF	TGTGCCAGCTCACAAAGCGGGCAGGGGGCCCGAGAGACCCAGTACTTC
once	TRBV7-2	TRBD1	TRBJ1-1	CASSLAGGVSEAFF	TGTGCCAGCAGCTTAGCAGGGGGCGTCTCTGAAGCTTTCTTT
.	TRBV5-1	TRBD1	TRBJ1-1	CASRWGQGATEAFF	TGCGCCAGCAGGTGGGGACAGGGGGCCACTGAAGCTTTCTTT
.	TRBV29-1	.	TRBJ1-5	CSVELGRGVGPQHF	TGCAGCGTTGAATTGGGACGGGGGGTTGGGCCCCAGCATTTT
.	TRBV2	TRBD2	TRBJ2-3	CASSEASGRGITQYF	TGTGCCAGCAGTGAGGCTAGCGGGAGGGGAATTACGCAGTATTTT
.	TRBV25-1	.	TRBJ1-5	CASSAQDSPVNQPQHF	TGTGCCAGCAGTGCTCAGGACAGTCCGGTCAATCAGCCCCAGCATTTT
.	TRBV21-1	.	TRBJ1-5	CASSKAGGDQPQHF	TGTGCCAGCAGCAAAGCCGGGGGGGATCAGCCCCAGCATTTT
.	TRBV6-5	TRBD1	TRBJ1-5	CASRRQGSQPQHF	TGTGCCAGCAGAAGACAGGGCTCACAGCCCCAGCATTTT
.	TRBV2	.	TRBJ2-7	CASRVTMGSEQYF	TGTGCCAGCAGGGTTACGATGGGCTCCGAGCAGTACTTC
.	TRBV5-1	.	TRBJ2-6	CASSATGPGANVLTF	TGCGCCAGCAGCGCTACAGGGCCCGGGGCCAACGTCCTGACTTTC
.	TRBV5-1	.	TRBJ2-1	CASSLGGPDNEQFF	TGCGCCAGCAGCCTAGGAGGGCCCGACAATGAGCAGTTCTTC
once	TRBV15	TRBD1	TRBJ2-1	CATRPGGYNEQFF	TGTGCCACCAGGCCAGGGGGCTACAATGAGCAGTTCTTC
.	TRBV2	.	TRBJ1-2	CASTRVYGYTF	TGTGCCAGCACCAGGGTCTATGGCTACACCTTC